One TCR beta chain is described in this entry. Its antigen has not been determined. Per-nucleotide qualities are absent, and no much larger clonotype sits a single base away. The source of the sample is a study of radiation and T cells in renal cell carcinoma (dated by TCRdb to 2020 to 2021). About the full investigation: The samples were drawn from a clinical trial, where primary renal cell carcinomas were treated with 15 Gy of stereotactic body radiation therapy and then removed by nephrectomy 4 weeks afterward. TCR beta sequencing covered 50 to 55 samples in total, comprising some 25 tumors and 27 peripheral blood samples. A total of 4 million to 5 million unique CDR3 nucleotide sequences, encoding more than 2 million unique CDR3 amino acid sequences, were found across all 50 or so samples. The paper's findings and limits, for the study overall: Because the trial had a single-armed design, the trial could not examine how radiation dose or scheduling affected the TCR repertoire. Top tumor clonotypes rose in blood from baseline to 2 weeks post-radiation, then contracted by 4 weeks, suggesting transient expansion of tumor-resident clones. No pretreatment tumor biopsies were available, so the baseline intratumoral presence of clonotypes could not be determined. Blood repertoire dynamics were not followed beyond 4 weeks after treatment.

The immunoSEQ kit was used, according to the manufacturer's recommendations, to generate TCR beta libraries from genomic DNA. To prepare the libraries, a first multiplex PCR with proprietary primers was run, followed by a second PCR that added unique barcodes, and a bead cleanup was done after each round. A kit-provided positive control reaction and a negative control reaction were included in every sample batch. The final libraries were assessed on an Agilent 4200 TapeStation D1000 ScreenTape, pooled by volume, and quantified by qPCR. Sequencing ran on an Illumina NextSeq500 with a MidOutput 150-cycle cartridge, using 156 Read1 and 15 Index1 cycles with kit custom primers. The pooled library was loaded at about 1 pM, and approximately 20% PhiX control was spiked in. The study's processing was this. Vendor-processed data were analyzed in R, with a clonotype defined as all T cells sharing the same CDR3 nucleotide sequence. For clone abundance analyses, frequencies were normalized to the 10,000 most abundant clones in each sample. Public T cell clones, averaging fewer than five per sample, were removed before analysis. Tumor-enriched and baseline blood-enriched clonotypes were defined by at least a 32-fold difference in abundance between compartments. Clonotypes expanded or contracted between blood time points were identified with a beta-binomial differential abundance model. Tumor-blood repertoire similarity was measured with the Baroni-Urbani and Buser coefficient, and group comparisons used two-tailed Wilcoxon tests in R. Sourced from immuneACCESS, this table was stored by TCRdb with only in-frame sequences that have V and J called. A share of the clones is absent; for the studies checked, an unresolved V gene accounts for under half, and the remainder has no known explanation. V and J calls and clone size are as listed in that table; D and trimming were resolved from the DNA. The sample table shows 120,000 to 150,000 clones, and 88% are seen once. The ten largest clones capture roughly 4.1% of the sample.

The CDR3 starts with the cysteine, ends with the phenylalanine, and has 14 residues. Of the read, only the CDR3 DNA is kept; its 42 bases are in frame from base 1. The germline V gene (reference sequence) yields PRHDT for CDR1 and FYEKMQ for CDR2. V and J lose 1 base and 3 bases, and a span of 9 bases separates them. Interpreted using the paper, the time point label stands for: baseline pretreatment blood. What the treatment or condition label conveys for this sample: 15 Gy SBRT to primary tumor, nephrectomy 4 weeks later. Serial peripheral blood from radiation-treated patients was sampled at baseline, 2 weeks and 4 weeks after SBRT to track tumor-enriched clonotypes. Renal cell carcinoma with clear cell pathology was present in all patients. Genomic DNA for TCR sequencing was prepared using the QIAamp DNA Blood Mini Kit (Qiagen). Only samples passing all quality control checks were included in the analyses.

The clonotype originates from a woman aged 70 to 79 with renal cell carcinoma. The sample consisted of blood, taken from a patient whose treatment included radiotherapy and nephrectomy. This receptor chain uses TRBV13 and TRBJ1-2; 6 matching bases give a weak D call of TRBD1. The CDR3 reads CASSLEGEDYGYTF. The DNA reads TGTGCCAGCAGCTTAGAGGGGGAGGACTATGGCTACACCTTC.